This TCR beta chain was captured by sequencing in a study of PD-1 blockade in classical Hodgkin lymphoma. With no exception, relapse followed autologous stem cell transplantation in all patients, and brentuximab vedotin exposure varied. Here immunoSEQ multiplex PCR was the method, and the copy in TCRdb shows in-frame clones only, minus some. The table has about 26,000 clones, over 60% seen once. The CDR3 extends over 14 amino acids. Trimming removed 3 bases from V and 5 bases from J, with 8 bases in between. Germline values: CDR1 LNHDA, CDR2 SQIVND (reference sequence). This sequence joins TRBV19 and TRBJ1-6; D call uncertain. Source: peripheral blood mononuclear cells (PBMCs), taken before the second cycle of nivolumab. This sequence was found in a human donor with classical Hodgkin lymphoma. CDR3 amino acids: CASSIEVDNSPLHF. The CDR3 DNA reads TGTGCCAGTAGTATTGAGGTAGATAATTCACCCCTCCACTTT.